Below are 11 T cell receptor beta chains sequenced from a single sample in a study of shared clonotypes between healthy human individuals. Here immunoSEQ multiplex PCR was the method, and the copy in TCRdb shows in-frame clones only, minus some. The sample records millions of clones, just under 95% being singletons. CD45RO negativity and positive selection for CCR7 defined naive CD8 cells, a population that excluded terminally differentiated effector memory CD45RA+ cells. The sequenced material came from naive CD8+ T cells sorted from blood. Receptors were obtained from a man in his late teens or twenties in good health.

This chain joins TRBV27 and TRBJ1-4, with unresolved D. The CDR3 loop spans 17 amino acids. V lost 4 bases to trimming and J lost 0 bases, with 15 bases between them. CDR1 and CDR2 from the germline V gene are MNHEY and SMNVEV (reference sequence). CDR3 protein: CASSSRHGVATNEKLFF. The DNA of the CDR3 is TGTGCCAGCAGTTCACGACACGGCGTGGCAACTAATGAAAAACTGTTTTTT. Variable domain in full (rest from reference TRBV27 and TRBJ1-4): EAQVTQNPRYLITVTGKKLTVTCSQNMNHEYMSWYRQDPGLGLRQIYYSMNVEVTDKGDVPEGYKVSRKEKRNFPLILESPSPNQTSLYFCASSSRHGVATNEKLFFGSGTQLSVL.

The rearrangement links TRBV19 to TRBJ2-2; 9 bases line up with TRBD2. Looked up from germline, CDR1 is LNHDA and CDR2 is SQIVND (reference sequence). This CDR3 has 15 residues. V lost 4 bases and J lost 1; bases outside the gene matches: 1. CDR3 protein: CASSTTSGNTGELFF. Here the CDR3 DNA reads TGTGCCAGTAGTACGACTAGCGGGAACACCGGGGAGCTGTTTTTT.

The rearrangement uses TRBV27 and TRBJ1-2, with 7 bases lining up with TRBD1. The CDR3 totals 18 residues. CDR1 and CDR2 (germline): MNHEY, SMNVEV (reference sequence). V dropped 0 bases and J dropped 4; count of bases not matched to a gene: 14. CDR3 in amino acids: CASSLSGGGWRGPYGYTF. In DNA form, the CDR3 reads TGTGCCAGCAGTTTATCGGGGGGCGGTTGGAGGGGGCCCTATGGCTACACCTTC.

CDR3 in DNA: TGTGCCAGCAGCTTAAGCGGGGCCTTAGCTGAGCAGTACTTC. The encoded protein is CASSLSGALAEQYF. This chain connects TRBV11-3 to TRBJ2-7, with 7 bases lining up with TRBD2. The CDR3 covers 14 residues. The germline gives CDR1 SGHNT, CDR2 YENEEA. The V and J ends lost 2 bases and 7 bases, in that order; junction bases with no gene match: 8.

This clone appeared a single time. The chain links TRBV29-1 to TRBJ2-6; D is undetermined. This CDR3 comprises 18 residues. V was trimmed by 2 bases and J by 0 bases, leaving 17 bases between them. Germline V lookup: CDR1 SQVTM, CDR2 ANQGSEA. The CDR3 coding sequence is TGCAGCGTTGAAAGGTATCAGAGCGATAGCTCTGGGGCCAACGTCCTGACTTTC. Translated: CSVERYQSDSSGANVLTF.

This clone was seen a few times. The sample has other DNA sequences that encode this CDR3 too. The DNA of the CDR3 is TGTGCCAGCTCACCACCGTCCAGAATGAACACTGAAGCTTTCTTT. Translation gives CASSPPSRMNTEAFF. This chain joins TRBV18 and TRBJ1-1; D is uncertain. V lost 0 bases and J 0 bases, leaving 8 bases between the germline ends. The CDR3 is 15 residues long. Germline loops: CDR1 KGHSH, CDR2 LQKENI.

This chain connects TRBV9 to TRBJ1-1; the D is unclear. With 0 bases removed from V and 0 bases from J, the gap between germline ends came to 12 bases. Germline V gives CDR1 SGDLS, CDR2 YYNGEE. This CDR3 is 16 amino acids long. The CDR3: CASSVGPSIVNTEAFF. As DNA, the CDR3 is TGTGCCAGCAGCGTAGGTCCCAGCATAGTGAACACTGAAGCTTTCTTT.

This clone was counted only a few times. The V gene is TRBV7-9, the J gene TRBJ1-6; D gene uncertain. V was trimmed by 5 bases and J by 6 bases, leaving 11 bases between them. The CDR3 totals 14 residues. Germline values: CDR1 SEHNR, CDR2 FQNEAQ (reference sequence). CDR3 DNA sequence: TGTGCCAGCAGCCCCACAGCGTCTAATTCACCCCTCCACTTT. Its protein product is CASSPTASNSPLHF.

V usage is TRBV6-1 and J usage is TRBJ2-7, with D unresolved. Trimming removed 2 bases from V and 2 bases from J, with 22 bases in between. The length of the CDR3 is 18 residues. CDR1 is MNHNS, CDR2 SASEGT, per germline. In DNA form, the CDR3 reads TGTGCCAGCAGTGAACAGTTGGGTGTAGCCCTAGTCGCCTACGAGCAGTACTTC. This translates into CASSEQLGVALVAYEQYF.

V usage is TRBV5-1 and J usage is TRBJ2-7; D unresolved. CDR3 size: 14 residues. Trimming removed 0 bases at V and 4 bases at J, with 11 bases between. Per the germline V gene, CDR1 is SGHRS and CDR2 is YFSETQ. The CDR3, as DNA: TGCGCCAGCAGCTTGGAAGGGCCCATTTACGAGCAGTACTTC. The encoded protein is CASSLEGPIYEQYF.

The table lists this clone with a count of one. The rearrangement uses TRBV18 and TRBJ2-7, with D perhaps TRBD2 (5 bases). The CDR3 spans 14 residues. V gave up 0 bases and J gave up 2 bases, with 8 bases separating them. Germline V gene data show CDR1 as KGHSH and CDR2 as LQKENI. Here the CDR3 reads CASSPPGSAYEQYF. For the CDR3, the DNA is TGTGCCAGCTCACCACCTGGGAGCGCCTACGAGCAGTACTTC.